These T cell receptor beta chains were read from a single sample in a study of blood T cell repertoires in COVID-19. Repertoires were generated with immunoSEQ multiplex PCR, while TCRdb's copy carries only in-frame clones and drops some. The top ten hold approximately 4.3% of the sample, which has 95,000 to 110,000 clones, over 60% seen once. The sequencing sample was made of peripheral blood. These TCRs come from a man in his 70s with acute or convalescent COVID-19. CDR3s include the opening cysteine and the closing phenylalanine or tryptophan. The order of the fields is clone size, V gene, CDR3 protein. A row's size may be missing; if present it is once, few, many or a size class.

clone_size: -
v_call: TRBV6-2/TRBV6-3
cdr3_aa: CASSYSPEWNYGYTF

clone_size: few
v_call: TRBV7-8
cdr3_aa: CASSPVGGVSNQPQHF

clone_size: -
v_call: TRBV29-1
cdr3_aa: CSVEDPGTSSEAFF

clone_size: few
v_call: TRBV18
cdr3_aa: CASSERNTDTQYF

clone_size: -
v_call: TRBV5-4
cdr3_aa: CASSPEEGYGYTF

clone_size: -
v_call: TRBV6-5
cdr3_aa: CASSYSNKGPYEQYF

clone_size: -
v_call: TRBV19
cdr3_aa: CASSTGTGGEQYF

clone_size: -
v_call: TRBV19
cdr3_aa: CASSMRVNQPQHF

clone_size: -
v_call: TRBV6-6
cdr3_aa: CASSFAESYEQYF

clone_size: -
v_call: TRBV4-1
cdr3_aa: CASSQDPAGPSEKLFF

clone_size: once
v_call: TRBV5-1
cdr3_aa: CASSGGGAYNEQFF

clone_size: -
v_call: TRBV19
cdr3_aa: CASSMEDRVGYEQYF

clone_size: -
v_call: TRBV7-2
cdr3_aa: CASSLVGLAGGTDTQYF

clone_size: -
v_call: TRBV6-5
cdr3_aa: CASNSLNTEAFF

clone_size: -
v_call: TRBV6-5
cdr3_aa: CASSQRTATRAEAFF

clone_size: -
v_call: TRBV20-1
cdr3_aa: CSASSVSGGLETQYF

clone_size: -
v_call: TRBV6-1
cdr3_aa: CASSHPWQGHEHF

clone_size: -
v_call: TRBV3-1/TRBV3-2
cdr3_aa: CASRTRGQGTDTQYF

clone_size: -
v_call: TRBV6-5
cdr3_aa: CASSLTGFYGYTF

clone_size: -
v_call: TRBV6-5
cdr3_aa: CASSRDSNLNYGYTF

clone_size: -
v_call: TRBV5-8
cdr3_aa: CASSLFMGAQAQPQHF

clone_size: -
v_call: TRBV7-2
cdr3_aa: CASSLDRQAQYF

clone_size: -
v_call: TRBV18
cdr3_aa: CASSLEGGSYEQYF

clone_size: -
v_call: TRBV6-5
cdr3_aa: CASSYNRADYGYTF

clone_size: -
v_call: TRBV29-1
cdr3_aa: CSVRQDGNTIYF

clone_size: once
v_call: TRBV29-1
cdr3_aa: CSLKTGSTEAFF

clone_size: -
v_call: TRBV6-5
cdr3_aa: CASRFDRKYNSPLHF